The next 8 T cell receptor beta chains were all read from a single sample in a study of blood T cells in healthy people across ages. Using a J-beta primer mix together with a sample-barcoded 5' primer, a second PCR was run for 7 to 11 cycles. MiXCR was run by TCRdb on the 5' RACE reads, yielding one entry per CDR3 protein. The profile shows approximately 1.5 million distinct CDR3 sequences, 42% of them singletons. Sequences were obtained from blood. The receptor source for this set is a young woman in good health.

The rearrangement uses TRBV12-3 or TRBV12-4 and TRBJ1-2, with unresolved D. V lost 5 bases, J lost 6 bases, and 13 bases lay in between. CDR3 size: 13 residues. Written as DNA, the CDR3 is TGTGCCAGCAGTGTAGGTCGCCACAATGGCTACACCTTC. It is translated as CASSVGRHNGYTF.

The CDR3 region is CASSIGLAGGTDTQYF. The CDR3 DNA is TGTGCCAGCAGCATAGGGCTCGCAGGGGGCACAGATACGCAGTATTTT. V is TRBV7-2 and J is TRBJ2-3, with a possible D match to TRBD1 (6 bases). Deletions cut 5 bases from V and 1 base from J, with 16 bases between. Germline CDR1 and CDR2: SGHTA and FQGNSA. The CDR3 extends over 16 amino acids.

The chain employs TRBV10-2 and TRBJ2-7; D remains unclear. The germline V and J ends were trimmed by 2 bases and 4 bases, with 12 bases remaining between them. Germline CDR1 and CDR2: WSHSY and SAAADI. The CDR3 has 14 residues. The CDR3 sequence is CASSEDIRSYEQYF. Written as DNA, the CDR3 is TGCGCCAGCAGTGAGGACATAAGGAGTTACGAGCAGTACTTC.

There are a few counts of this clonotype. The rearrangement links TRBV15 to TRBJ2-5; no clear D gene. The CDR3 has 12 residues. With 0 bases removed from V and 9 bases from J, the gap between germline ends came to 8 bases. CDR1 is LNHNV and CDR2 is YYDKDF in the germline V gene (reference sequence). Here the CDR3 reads CATSRDPKAQYF. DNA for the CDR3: TGTGCCACCAGCAGAGATCCTAAGGCCCAGTACTTC.

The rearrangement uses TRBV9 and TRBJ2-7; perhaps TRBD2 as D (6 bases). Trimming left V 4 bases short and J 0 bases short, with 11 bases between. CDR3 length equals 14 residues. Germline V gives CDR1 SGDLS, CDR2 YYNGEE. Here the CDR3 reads CASSTLGSSYEQYF. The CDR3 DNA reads TGTGCCAGCAGCACACTCGGGAGCTCCTACGAGCAGTACTTC.

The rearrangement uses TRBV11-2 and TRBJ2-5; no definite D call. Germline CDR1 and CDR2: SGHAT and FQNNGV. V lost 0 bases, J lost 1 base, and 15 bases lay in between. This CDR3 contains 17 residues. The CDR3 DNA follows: TGTGCCAGCAGCTTAGACTGGATTCTCTCAACCCAAGAGACCCAGTACTTC. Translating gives CASSLDWILSTQETQYF.

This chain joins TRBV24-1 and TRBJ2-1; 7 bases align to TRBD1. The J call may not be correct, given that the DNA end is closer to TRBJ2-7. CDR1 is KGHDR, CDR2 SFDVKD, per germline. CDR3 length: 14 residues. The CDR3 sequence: CATSEPGGYNEQYF. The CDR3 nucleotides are TGTGCCACCAGTGAGCCAGGGGGTTACAATGAGCAGTACTTC.

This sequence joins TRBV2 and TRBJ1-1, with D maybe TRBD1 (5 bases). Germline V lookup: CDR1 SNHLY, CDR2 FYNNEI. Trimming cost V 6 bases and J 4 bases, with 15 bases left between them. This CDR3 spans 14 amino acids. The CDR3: CASSQTDTSTEAFF. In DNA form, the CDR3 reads TGTGCCAGCAGCCAAACGGACACGAGCACTGAAGCTTTCTTT. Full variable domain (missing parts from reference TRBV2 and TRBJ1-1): EPEVTQTPSHQVTQMGQEVILRCVPISNHLYFYWYRQILGQKVEFLVSFYNNEISEKSEIFDDQFSVERPDGSNFTLKIRSTKLEDSAMYFCASSQTDTSTEAFFGQGTRLTVV.